One and the same sample provided the 19 T cell receptor beta chains below, sequenced in a study of post-analysis software for immune sequencing data. The study, taken as a whole, reports: TRBV segments more frequent in patients than in controls numbered roughly five and included TRBV5-6, TRBV5-1 and TRBV20-1.

Unique molecular identifiers were built into the TCR beta cDNA libraries. Each CDR3 protein gets one entry after TCRdb re-called the PCR reads with MiXCR. Among a few hundred thousand distinct CDR3 sequences listed, approximately 34% were seen once. No antigen is known for these receptors. Sequencing was carried out using blood. The receptors derive from a girl aged 2-17 years with multiple sclerosis.

V is TRBV29-1 and J is TRBJ1-2; weak D call: TRBD1 (6 bases). Trimming took off 3 bases at V and 7 bases at J, with 12 bases between the two ends. The length of the CDR3 is 12 residues. Germline V gives CDR1 SQVTM, CDR2 ANQGSEA. The CDR3 nucleotides are TGCAGCGTTGATGCAGGGGCCGGTGGCTACACCTTC. Its protein product is CSVDAGAGGYTF.

This clonotype was recorded a few times. The chain recombines TRBV27 with TRBJ2-4; 10 bases agree with TRBD1. V lost 5 bases to trimming and J lost 9 bases; unmatched junction nucleotides: 7. The CDR3 runs 14 residues. CDR1 is MNHEY, CDR2 SMNVEV, per germline (reference sequence). CDR3 nucleotides: TGTGCCAGCAGTAGCCCCGGGACAGGGGTCATTCAGTACTTC. This encodes CASSSPGTGVIQYF.

This clonotype was counted between two and nine times. The V call is TRBV4-1, the J call TRBJ2-7; no clear D gene. This CDR3 spans 12 amino acids. V lost 0 bases and J 9 bases, leaving 9 bases between the germline ends. Per germline, CDR1 MGHRA and CDR2 YSYEKL. This chain's CDR3 is CASSQDQSGQYF. The CDR3 coding sequence is TGCGCCAGCAGCCAAGATCAATCAGGGCAGTACTTC.

The CDR3 bases are TGTGCCAGCAGCTCGTGGGGCAGTCTTTTTGGCTACACCTTC. This translates into CASSSWGSLFGYTF. The genes are TRBV7-2 and TRBJ1-2; TRBD1 might be the D (5 bases). CDR1 SGHTA and CDR2 FQGNSA come from the germline V gene. Trimming shortened V by 4 bases and J by 7 bases, and 16 bases separated the two germline ends. The CDR3 runs to 14 residues.

The gene calls are TRBV20-1 and TRBJ2-7, with D perhaps being TRBD1 or TRBD2 (5 bases each). Trimming took off 1 base at V and 4 bases at J, with 17 bases between the two ends. The CDR3 sequence is 15 residues long. The germline gives CDR1 DFQATT, CDR2 SNEGSKA (reference sequence). CDR3 sequence reads: CSARVRGFLLYEQYF. The CDR3 bases are TGCAGTGCTAGAGTTCGGGGCTTCCTTTTATACGAGCAGTACTTC.

This clonotype was observed a handful of times. The chain is built from TRBV4-1 and TRBJ1-4; D unclear. V gave up 4 bases and J gave up 0 bases, with 18 bases separating them. The CDR3 covers 18 residues. Per germline, CDR1 MGHRA and CDR2 YSYEKL. The CDR3 sequence is CASSPVGLVGATNEKLFF. CDR3 bases: TGCGCCAGCAGCCCAGTCGGTCTTGTCGGGGCAACTAATGAAAAACTGTTTTTT.

Turning to this clonotype: The junction and the germline gene differ at one end; a read error may be behind it. V gene TRBV3-1 combines with J gene TRBJ2-6; the D is unclear. The CDR3 has 14 residues. The V gene's germline CDR1 is LGHDT and CDR2 YNNKEL (reference sequence). This chain's CDR3 is CTSSLASGANVLTF. The CDR3 DNA follows: TGTACCAGCAGCCTGGCCTCGGGGGCCAACGTCCTGACTTTC.

This clonotype has a handful of counts. V gene TRBV29-1 combines with J gene TRBJ2-7, with D perhaps being TRBD1 or TRBD2 (6 bases each). Trimming pared 4 bases from V and 2 bases from J, leaving 15 bases between. Germline V gives CDR1 SQVTM, CDR2 ANQGSEA. The length of the CDR3 is 14 residues. As DNA, the CDR3 is TGCAGCGTTGGGGAGGACAGTATGACCTACGAGCAGTACTTC. Amino acid sequence: CSVGEDSMTYEQYF.

The table lists this clonotype with a few counts. V gene TRBV5-1 combines with J gene TRBJ1-1; D ambiguous. Trimming stripped 4 bases from V and 2 bases from J, with 9 bases between. Germline values: CDR1 SGHRS, CDR2 YFSETQ. This CDR3 has 13 residues. For the CDR3, the DNA is TGCGCCAGCAGCCCTCTTCAAAACACTGAAGCTTTCTTT. Translation gives CASSPLQNTEAFF.

The gene calls are TRBV11-1 and TRBJ2-7; possibly TRBD1 for D (5 bases). V was trimmed by 3 bases and J by 0 bases, leaving 15 bases between them. The CDR3 is 16 amino acids. Looked up from germline, CDR1 is SGHAT and CDR2 is FQDESV (reference sequence). CDR3 DNA: TGTGCCAGCAGCTTTAACTTTGACAGCAGCTCCTACGAGCAGTACTTC. Translated: CASSFNFDSSSYEQYF.

This chain uses TRBV27 with TRBJ1-1; D uncertain. CDR1 and CDR2 from the germline V gene are MNHEY and SMNVEV (reference sequence). The ends were cut back, 4 bases at V and 1 base at J, with 10 bases in the middle. CDR3 length: 14 residues. The CDR3 is CASSSGLGNTEAFF. DNA for the CDR3: TGTGCCAGCAGTTCCGGACTGGGGAACACTGAAGCTTTCTTT.

This chain connects TRBV9 to TRBJ2-6; perhaps TRBD1 as D (6 bases). The CDR3 covers 17 residues. Germline values: CDR1 SGDLS, CDR2 YYNGEE. The V end lost 1 base, the J end lost 0 bases, and 11 bases lay between the germline ends. CDR3 nucleotide sequence: TGTGCCAGCAGCGTATCTGACAGGAGCTCTGGGGCCAACGTCCTGACTTTC. As protein: CASSVSDRSSGANVLTF. Complete variable domain (other parts from reference TRBV9 and TRBJ2-6): DSGVTQTPKHLITATGQRVTLRCSPRSGDLSVYWYQQSLDQGLQFLIQYYNGEERAKGNILERFSAQQFPDLHSELNLSSLELGDSALYFCASSVSDRSSGANVLTFGAGSRLTVL.

Points on this clonotype: Given the absence of the conserved phenylalanine or tryptophan at the CDR3 end, a read error is likely. The limits of the CDR3 on the DNA are not certain, so only TCRdb's listed CDR3 is given. V and J are TRBV20-1 and TRBJ1-2. 14 amino acids form the CDR3, both terminal residues included. Germline CDR1 reads DFQATT; CDR2 reads SNEGSKA (reference sequence). The CDR3 sequence: CSAKEPASNYGYTC.

Only a few counts were recorded for this clonotype. The chain couples TRBV6-5 to TRBJ1-2; tentatively, D is TRBD1 (5 bases). CDR1 MNHEY and CDR2 SVGAGI come from the germline V gene. Trimming cost V 2 bases and J 2 bases, with 18 bases left between them. This CDR3 has 17 amino acids. CDR3 sequence (DNA): TGTGCCAGCAGTTACAGAACGGGGCGGGCTAACAACTATGGCTACACCTTC. Encoded protein: CASSYRTGRANNYGYTF.

This clonotype was counted between two and nine times. V usage is TRBV27 and J usage is TRBJ2-5, with 7 bases that match TRBD1. Germline V gives CDR1 MNHEY, CDR2 SMNVEV (reference sequence). Trimming at V came to 4 bases and at J to 0 bases, leaving 2 bases not matched to a gene. There are 14 residues in the CDR3. The CDR3 region is CASSSGQHQETQYF. CDR3 coding DNA: TGTGCCAGCAGTTCGGGACAGCACCAAGAGACCCAGTACTTC.

The V gene is TRBV20-1, the J gene TRBJ2-1; weak D call: TRBD1 (6 bases). With 4 bases removed from V and 4 bases from J, the gap between germline ends came to 20 bases. Looked up from germline, CDR1 is DFQATT and CDR2 is SNEGSKA (reference sequence). There are 16 residues in the CDR3. The CDR3 loop reads CSATDLQDQGYNEQFF. The CDR3 nucleotides read TGCAGTGCTACAGACTTACAAGATCAGGGGTACAATGAGCAGTTCTTC.

The chain joins TRBV7-2 to TRBJ2-1; D uncertain. The DNA matches TRBJ2-7 better at its end, which makes the J call doubtful. CDR1 and CDR2 from the germline V gene are SGHTA and FQGNSA. This CDR3 contains 15 residues. The CDR3: CASSLRVSSYNEQYF. CDR3 coding DNA: TGTGCCAGCAGCTTAAGGGTTAGCTCCTACAATGAGCAGTACTTC.

This clonotype was counted a few times. The chain couples TRBV6-6 to TRBJ1-2; D unresolved. CDR1 MNHNY and CDR2 SVGAGI come from the germline V gene (reference sequence). CDR3 length: 12 residues. The V end lost 7 bases, the J end lost 0 bases, and 6 bases lay between the germline ends. The CDR3 loop is CASTAANYGYTF. Here the CDR3 DNA reads TGTGCCAGCACCGCAGCTAACTATGGCTACACCTTC.

The sample holds a few counts of this clonotype. The chain joins TRBV7-4 to TRBJ2-4; possibly TRBD1 for D (6 bases). CDR1 and CDR2 (germline): SGHVT, SQSDAQ. This CDR3 is 15 amino acids long. V lost 3 bases to trimming and J lost 0 bases, with 9 bases between them. In DNA, the CDR3 is TGTGCCAGCAGCTTCCCGGACAGAGCCAAAAACATTCAGTACTTC. Encoded protein: CASSFPDRAKNIQYF.